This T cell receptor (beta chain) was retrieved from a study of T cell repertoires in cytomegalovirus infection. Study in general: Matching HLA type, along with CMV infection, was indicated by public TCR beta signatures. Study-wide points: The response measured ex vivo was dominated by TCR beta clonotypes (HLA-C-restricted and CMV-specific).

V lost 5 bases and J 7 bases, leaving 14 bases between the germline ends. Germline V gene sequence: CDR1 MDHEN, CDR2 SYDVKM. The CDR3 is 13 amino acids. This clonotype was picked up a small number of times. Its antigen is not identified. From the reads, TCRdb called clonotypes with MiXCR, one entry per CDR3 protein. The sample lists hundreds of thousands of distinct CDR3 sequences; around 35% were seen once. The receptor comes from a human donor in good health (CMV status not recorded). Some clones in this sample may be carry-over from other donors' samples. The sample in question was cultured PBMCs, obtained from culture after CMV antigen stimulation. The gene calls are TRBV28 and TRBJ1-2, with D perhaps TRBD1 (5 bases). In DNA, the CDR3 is TGTGCCAGCAGTAGTACCACAGGCTCTGGCTACACCTTC. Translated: CASSSTTGSGYTF.